These 6 T cell receptor beta chains were sequenced from one sample in a study of cytomegalovirus exposure and HLA in healthy donors. Researchers ran the PCR with 60 Vbeta and 13 Jbeta primers. Profiling relied on immunoSEQ multiplex PCR, and the TCRdb table lists in-frame clones only, not all of them. The sample lists tens of thousands of clones, 85% to 90% seen once, with under 2.5% in the top ten. The material sequenced was PBMCs. All receptors derive from a man in his late teens or twenties in good health and CMV-seronegative.

The V call is TRBV5-4, the J call TRBJ1-1; 11 bases match TRBD1. This CDR3 contains 18 residues. With 3 bases clipped from V and 7 bases from J, the junction kept 17 bases outside the gene matches. CDR1 is SGHNT and CDR2 is YYREEE in the germline V gene (reference sequence). CDR3 protein: CASSWGSSGQGARSEAFF. CDR3 coding DNA: TGTGCCAGCAGCTGGGGGTCCTCAGGACAGGGGGCCCGAAGTGAAGCTTTCTTT.

V usage is TRBV6-4 and J usage is TRBJ2-1; TRBD2 matches at 9 bases. V lost 3 bases to trimming and J lost 16 bases; unmatched junction nucleotides: 13. In germline, CDR1 is MRHNA, CDR2 SNTAGT. The CDR3 length is 14 residues. CDR3 in DNA: TGTGCCAGCAGTGAAAGTAGCGGGAGTGGGATTACCTTCTTC. It codes for CASSESSGSGITFF.

This clone turned up a few times. The genes are TRBV28 and TRBJ1-4; D is unresolved. Looked up from germline, CDR1 is MDHEN and CDR2 is SYDVKM. V gave up 2 bases and J gave up 7 bases, with 11 bases separating them. CDR3 length: 14 residues. The CDR3 DNA reads as TGTGCCAGCAGTTTAGGGGTACGGGGTGAAAAACTGTTTTTT. Translation gives CASSLGVRGEKLFF.

The chain's CDR3 is CASSWRTSGVGEQFF. CDR3 coding DNA: TGTGCCAGCAGCTGGCGGACTAGCGGCGTCGGGGAGCAGTTCTTC. The chain links TRBV7-9 to TRBJ2-1, with TRBD2 matching over 10 bases. The trim removed 4 bases at V and 10 bases at J, leaving 10 bases unmatched. The CDR3 consists of 15 residues. In germline, CDR1 is SEHNR, CDR2 FQNEAQ (reference sequence).

As for this clone: No conserved phenylalanine or tryptophan is present at the end of the CDR3, so a read error is the likely explanation. Because the CDR3's place on the DNA is in doubt, the DNA is left out and the CDR3 is given as listed by TCRdb. The V and J genes are TRBV10-3 and TRBJ1-2. Germline V gives CDR1 ENHRY, CDR2 SYGVKD. The CDR3 is 12 residues long, ends included. This CDR3 reads CAISGSGGTALI.

V is TRBV7-2 and J is TRBJ2-1; TRBD2 matches 9 bases. The junction had 5 bases not matched to a gene; V was cut back by 3 bases and J by 5 bases. The CDR3 is 15 amino acids. Germline CDR1 SGHTA, CDR2 FQGNSA. Here the CDR3 reads CASSFPSGDHNEQFF. Here the CDR3 DNA reads TGTGCCAGCAGCTTCCCTAGCGGGGACCACAATGAGCAGTTCTTC.